The clone carrying this T cell receptor (beta chain) was seen more than once but under ten times. The sample is drawn from a study of T-cell reconstitution after alpha-beta-depleted transplantation in children. The TCRbeta library was prepared with unique molecular identifiers. TCRdb recomputed calls from the PCR reads with MiXCR, one row per CDR3 protein. This sample has 450,000 to 600,000 distinct CDR3 sequences; more than 9% occur once, and the top ten carry just over 2%. The CDR3 extends over 14 amino acids. Trimming left V 5 bases short and J 2 bases short, with 10 bases between. The chain recombines TRBV12-3 or TRBV12-4 with TRBJ1-3, with D unresolved. Source: PBMCs, taken before TCRalphabeta/CD19-depleted stem cell transplant. This receptor was obtained from a child aged 2 to 10 with inherited bone marrow failure, due to receive a stem cell transplant. CDR3 sequence: CASSPSGAGNTIYF. DNA of the CDR3: TGTGCCAGCAGTCCCAGTGGTGCTGGAAACACCATATATTTT.